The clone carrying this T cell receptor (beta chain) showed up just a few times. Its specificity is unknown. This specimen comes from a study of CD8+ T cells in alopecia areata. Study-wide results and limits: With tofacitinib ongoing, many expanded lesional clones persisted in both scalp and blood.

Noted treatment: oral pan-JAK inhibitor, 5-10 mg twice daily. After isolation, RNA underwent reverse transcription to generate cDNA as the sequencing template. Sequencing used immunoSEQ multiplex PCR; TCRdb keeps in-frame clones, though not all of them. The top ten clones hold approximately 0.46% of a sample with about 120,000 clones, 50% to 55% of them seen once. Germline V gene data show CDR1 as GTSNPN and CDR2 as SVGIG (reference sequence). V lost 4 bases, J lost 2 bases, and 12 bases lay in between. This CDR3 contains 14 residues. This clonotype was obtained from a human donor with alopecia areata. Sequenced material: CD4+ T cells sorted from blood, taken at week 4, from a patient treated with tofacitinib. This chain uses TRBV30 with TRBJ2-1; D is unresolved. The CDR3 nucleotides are TGTGCCTGGACAACGCGGTCCCCCTACAATGAGCAGTTCTTC. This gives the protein CAWTTRSPYNEQFF.